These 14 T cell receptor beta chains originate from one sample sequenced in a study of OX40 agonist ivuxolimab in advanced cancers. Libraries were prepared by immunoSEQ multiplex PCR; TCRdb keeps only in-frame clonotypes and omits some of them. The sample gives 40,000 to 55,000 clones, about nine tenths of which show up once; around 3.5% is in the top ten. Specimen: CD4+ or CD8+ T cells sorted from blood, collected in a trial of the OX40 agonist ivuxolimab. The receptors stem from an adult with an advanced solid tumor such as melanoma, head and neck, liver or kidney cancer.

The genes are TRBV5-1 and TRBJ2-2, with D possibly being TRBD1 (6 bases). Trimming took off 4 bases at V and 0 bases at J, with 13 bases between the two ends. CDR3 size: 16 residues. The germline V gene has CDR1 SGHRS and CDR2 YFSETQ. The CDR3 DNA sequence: TGCGCCAGCAGCCCTGCCGGGACATCGAACACCGGGGAGCTGTTTTTT. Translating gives CASSPAGTSNTGELFF.

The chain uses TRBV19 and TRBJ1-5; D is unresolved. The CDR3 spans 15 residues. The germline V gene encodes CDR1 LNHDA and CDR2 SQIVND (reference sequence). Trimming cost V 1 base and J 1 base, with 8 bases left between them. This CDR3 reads CASSIGRTSNQPQHF. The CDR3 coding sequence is TGTGCCAGTAGTATAGGCAGGACGAGCAATCAGCCCCAGCATTTT.

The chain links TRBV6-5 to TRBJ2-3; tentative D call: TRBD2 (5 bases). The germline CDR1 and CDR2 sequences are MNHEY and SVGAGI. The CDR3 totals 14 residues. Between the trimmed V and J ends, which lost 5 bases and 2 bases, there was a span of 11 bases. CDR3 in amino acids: CASSQPGSTDTQYF. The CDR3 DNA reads TGTGCCAGCAGTCAACCGGGGTCCACAGATACGCAGTATTTT.

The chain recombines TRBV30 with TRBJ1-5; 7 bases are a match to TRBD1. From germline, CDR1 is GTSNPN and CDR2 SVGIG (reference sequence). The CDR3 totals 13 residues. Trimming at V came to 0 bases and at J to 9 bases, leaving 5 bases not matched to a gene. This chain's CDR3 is CAWSVQGRGPQHF. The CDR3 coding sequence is TGTGCCTGGAGTGTACAGGGGAGGGGGCCCCAGCATTTT.

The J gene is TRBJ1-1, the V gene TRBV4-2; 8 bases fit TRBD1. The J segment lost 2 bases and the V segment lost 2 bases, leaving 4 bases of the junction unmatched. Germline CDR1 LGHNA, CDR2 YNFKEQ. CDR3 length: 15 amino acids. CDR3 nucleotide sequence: TGTGCCAGCAGCCAACAAACAGGGGGTAACACTGAAGCTTTCTTT. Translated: CASSQQTGGNTEAFF.

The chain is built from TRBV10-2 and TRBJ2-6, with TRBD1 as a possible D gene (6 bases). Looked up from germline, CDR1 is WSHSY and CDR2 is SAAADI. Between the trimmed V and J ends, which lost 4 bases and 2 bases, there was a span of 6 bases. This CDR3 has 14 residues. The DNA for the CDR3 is TGCGCCAGCAGTGGGACAGCTGGGGCCAACGTCCTGACTTTC. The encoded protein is CASSGTAGANVLTF.

CDR3 coding DNA: TGTGCCAGCTCACCATTTACAGGGGGGTCTAGCTTGAATGAGCAGTTCTTC. Translated: CASSPFTGGSSLNEQFF. The chain carries TRBV18 and TRBJ2-1, with 8 bases aligning to TRBD1. This CDR3 has 17 amino acids. Germline V gene sequence: CDR1 KGHSH, CDR2 LQKENI. Trimming removed 2 bases from V and 7 bases from J; junction bases left unmatched: 13. Full variable domain (missing parts from reference TRBV18 and TRBJ2-1): NAGVMQNPRHLVRRRGQEARLRCSPMKGHSHVYWYRQLPEEGLKFMVYLQKENIIDESGMPKERFSAEFPKEGPSILRIQQVVRGDSAAYFCASSPFTGGSSLNEQFFGPGTRLTVL.

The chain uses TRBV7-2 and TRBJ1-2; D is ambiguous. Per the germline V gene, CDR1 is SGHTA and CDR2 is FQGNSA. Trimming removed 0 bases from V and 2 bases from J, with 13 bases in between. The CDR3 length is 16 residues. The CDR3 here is CASSLAFRGNNYGYTF. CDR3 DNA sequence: TGTGCCAGCAGCTTAGCGTTTCGGGGTAACAACTATGGCTACACCTTC.

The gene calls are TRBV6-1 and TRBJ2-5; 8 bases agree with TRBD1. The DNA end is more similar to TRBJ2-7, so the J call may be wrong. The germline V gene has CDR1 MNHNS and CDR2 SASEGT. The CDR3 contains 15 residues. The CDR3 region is CASSAGGGWNYEQYF. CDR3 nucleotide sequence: TGTGCCAGCAGCGCAGGGGGCGGGTGGAACTACGAGCAGTACTTC.

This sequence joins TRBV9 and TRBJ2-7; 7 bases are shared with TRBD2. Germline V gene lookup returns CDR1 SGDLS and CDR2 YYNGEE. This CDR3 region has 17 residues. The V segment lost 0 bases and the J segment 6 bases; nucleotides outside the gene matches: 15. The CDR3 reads CASSVGFLAGANSEQYF. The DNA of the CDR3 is TGTGCCAGCAGCGTAGGTTTTTTGGCGGGAGCCAACAGCGAGCAGTACTTC.

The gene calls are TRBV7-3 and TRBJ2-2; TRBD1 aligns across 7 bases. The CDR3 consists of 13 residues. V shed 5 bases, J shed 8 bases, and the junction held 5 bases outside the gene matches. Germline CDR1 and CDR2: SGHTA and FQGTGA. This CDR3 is CASSTGARGELFF. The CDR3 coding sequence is TGTGCCAGCAGCACAGGGGCCCGGGGGGAGCTGTTTTTT.

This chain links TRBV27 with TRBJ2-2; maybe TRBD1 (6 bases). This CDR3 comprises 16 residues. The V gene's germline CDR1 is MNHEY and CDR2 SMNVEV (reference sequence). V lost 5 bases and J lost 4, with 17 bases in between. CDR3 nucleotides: TGTGCCAGCAGTACCTCTCGAAGGGGGACCACCGGGGAGCTGTTTTTT. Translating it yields CASSTSRRGTTGELFF.

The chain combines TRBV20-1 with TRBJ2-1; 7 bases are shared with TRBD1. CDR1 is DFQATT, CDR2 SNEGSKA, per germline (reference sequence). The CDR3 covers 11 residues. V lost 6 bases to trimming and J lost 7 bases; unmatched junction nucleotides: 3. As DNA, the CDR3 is TGCAGTGCCCTCAGGGGGAATGAGCAGTTCTTC. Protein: CSALRGNEQFF.

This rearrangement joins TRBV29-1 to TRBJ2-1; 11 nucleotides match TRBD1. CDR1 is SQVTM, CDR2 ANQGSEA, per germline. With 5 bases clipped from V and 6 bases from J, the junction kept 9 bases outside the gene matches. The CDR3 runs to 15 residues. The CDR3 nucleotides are TGCAGCGTTTCCCCGGGACAGGGGGTTCGCAATGAGCAGTTCTTC. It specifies CSVSPGQGVRNEQFF.